The 20 T cell receptor beta chains below come from one sample, sequenced in a study of T cell responses to AZD1222 COVID-19 vaccine. Assay: immunoSEQ multiplex PCR; the TCRdb copy retains only in-frame clones and omits some. The sample carries over 85,000 clones, 85% to 90% recorded once. Source: peripheral blood, taken 28 days after the second AZD1222 dose. The receptors shown here come from an adult who received the AZD1222 COVID-19 vaccine.

This chain joins TRBV7-3 and TRBJ1-1; D is unclear. Between the trimmed V and J ends, which lost 0 bases and 7 bases, there was a span of 9 bases. Per the germline V gene, CDR1 is SGHTA and CDR2 is FQGTGA. This CDR3 spans 13 amino acids. The CDR3, as DNA: TGTGCCAGCAGCTTAACAGCCATGGGTGAAGCTTTCTTT. Translating it yields CASSLTAMGEAFF.

The chain is built from TRBV19 and TRBJ1-2; 10 bases match TRBD1. Germline-derived CDR1 and CDR2 are LNHDA and SQIVND (reference sequence). V dropped 7 bases and J dropped 2; count of bases not matched to a gene: 7. This CDR3 has 15 amino acids. The CDR3 coding sequence is TGTGCCAGTACCCAGCCGGGACAGGGGAACTATGGCTACACCTTC. This codes for CASTQPGQGNYGYTF.

The rearrangement joins TRBV6-1 to TRBJ1-4, with 9 positions matching TRBD1. Germline CDR1 MNHNS, CDR2 SASEGT. The CDR3 sequence is 14 residues long. V was clipped by 3 bases and J by 7 bases; unmatched bases: 3. The CDR3 here is CASSDRQGGEKLFF. CDR3 bases: TGTGCCAGCAGTGATCGACAGGGGGGTGAAAAACTGTTTTTT.

The chain carries TRBV6-5 and TRBJ1-1; no clear D. The CDR3 has 11 amino acids. V lost 7 bases and J lost 10, with 13 bases in between. Per the germline V gene, CDR1 is MNHEY and CDR2 is SVGAGI. The CDR3 loop is CASTSAGGAFF. The CDR3 DNA sequence: TGTGCCAGCACTTCGGCAGGAGGAGCTTTCTTT.

The genes are TRBV3-1 (or the pseudogene TRBV3-2) and TRBJ2-4, with TRBD2 matching 9 bases. V shed 0 bases, J shed 8 bases, and the junction held 8 bases outside the gene matches. Per the germline V gene, CDR1 is LGHDT and CDR2 is YNNKEL (reference sequence). The CDR3 covers 16 residues. This chain's CDR3 is CASSQDAGGPWDIQYF. CDR3 nucleotides: TGTGCCAGCAGCCAAGATGCGGGAGGGCCTTGGGACATTCAGTACTTC.

V is TRBV7-2 and J is TRBJ1-2; no reliable D call. The CDR3 covers 15 residues. The V end lost 5 bases, the J end lost 4 bases, and 17 bases lay between the germline ends. Per the germline V gene, CDR1 is SGHTA and CDR2 is FQGNSA. CDR3 nucleotide sequence: TGTGCCAGCAGCCCACCCGGAAGGGTGGCCTATGGCTACACCTTC. Translating it yields CASSPPGRVAYGYTF.

The chain links TRBV7-8 to TRBJ1-4; the D is unclear. V was trimmed by 2 bases and J by 4 bases, leaving 11 bases between them. Germline V lookup: CDR1 SGHVS, CDR2 FQNEAQ. This CDR3 has 15 amino acids. The CDR3 region has the DNA TGTGCCAGCAGCTTACTCACAGTTCATAATGAAAAACTGTTTTTT. Its translation is CASSLLTVHNEKLFF.

CDR3 sequence reads: CASSPRGALDTQYF. In nucleotides, the CDR3 is TGTGCCAGTAGTCCGCGGGGGGCCCTGGATACGCAGTATTTT. V and J are TRBV19 and TRBJ2-3, with 8 bases that match TRBD2. Germline CDR1 and CDR2: LNHDA and SQIVND (reference sequence). This CDR3 comprises 14 residues. Trimming at V came to 5 bases and at J to 6 bases, leaving 7 bases not matched to a gene.

The J gene is TRBJ1-2, the V gene TRBV5-1; D unclear. The germline V and J ends were trimmed by 0 bases and 4 bases, with 10 bases remaining between them. The length of the CDR3 is 14 residues. CDR1 is SGHRS, CDR2 YFSETQ, per germline. The CDR3 DNA is TGCGCCAGCAGCTTGGAGGGAGATAGCTATGGCTACACCTTC. Translating it yields CASSLEGDSYGYTF.

To note about this clone: The identical CDR3 is also encoded by other nucleotide sequences in the sample. The rearrangement uses TRBV5-1 and TRBJ1-2; a possible D gene is TRBD1 (6 bases). This CDR3 has 15 amino acids. The germline V gene encodes CDR1 SGHRS and CDR2 YFSETQ. V lost 0 bases and J lost 0, with 9 bases in between. The CDR3 DNA reads as TGCGCCAGCAGCTTGGAGGGACAAGCTAACTATGGCTACACCTTC. Protein: CASSLEGQANYGYTF.

The rearrangement uses TRBV11-2 and TRBJ2-7; D unclear. Germline-derived CDR1 and CDR2 are SGHAT and FQNNGV. V lost 0 bases and J lost 0, with 3 bases in between. CDR3 length equals 13 residues. The CDR3 here is CASSLEVSYEQYF. In DNA form, the CDR3 reads TGTGCCAGCAGCTTAGAGGTCTCCTACGAGCAGTACTTC.

The rearrangement uses TRBV5-5 and TRBJ2-1, with 9 bases fitting TRBD2. CDR1 and CDR2 from the germline V gene are SGHKS and YYEKEE (reference sequence). The CDR3 loop spans 18 amino acids. The V segment lost 1 base and the J segment 7 bases; nucleotides outside the gene matches: 15. In nucleotides, the CDR3 is TGTGCCAGCAGCTTGAGGCTTACCTCGCGGGAGGGCGTAAATGAGCAGTTCTTC. Protein product: CASSLRLTSREGVNEQFF.

The chain is built from TRBV28 and TRBJ1-5, with D unclear. Per the germline V gene, CDR1 is MDHEN and CDR2 is SYDVKM. There are 15 residues in the CDR3. Between the trimmed V and J ends, which lost 1 base and 5 bases, there was a span of 12 bases. CDR3 protein: CASSLLAPRYQPQHF. DNA for the CDR3: TGTGCCAGCAGTTTATTAGCTCCGCGTTATCAGCCCCAGCATTTT.

This clone was detected only once. The chain combines TRBV5-4 with TRBJ2-3; 16 bases agree with TRBD2. The CDR3 is 17 residues long. The trim removed 4 bases at V and 6 bases at J, leaving 8 bases unmatched. Germline CDR1 and CDR2: SGHNT and YYREEE (reference sequence). The CDR3 loop is CASSRPGLAGGADTQYF. CDR3 DNA: TGTGCCAGCAGCCGACCGGGACTAGCGGGAGGGGCCGATACGCAGTATTTT.

The chain joins TRBV5-5 to TRBJ1-1, with D perhaps TRBD1 (5 bases). This CDR3 contains 13 residues. CDR1 and CDR2 from the germline V gene are SGHKS and YYEKEE (reference sequence). V shed 6 bases and J shed 7 bases, with 16 bases lying between them. The DNA for the CDR3 is TGTGCCAGCATCCCTACGGGGGGACTTGAAGCTTTCTTT. This translates into CASIPTGGLEAFF.

The chain carries TRBV28 and TRBJ1-5, with 7 nucleotides matching TRBD1. Germline loops: CDR1 MDHEN, CDR2 SYDVKM. The CDR3 extends over 13 amino acids. After removal of 8 bases from V and 5 bases from J, the junction contained 6 bases not matched to a gene. Here the CDR3 reads CASQDRADQPQHF. In DNA, the CDR3 is TGTGCCAGCCAAGACAGGGCCGATCAGCCCCAGCATTTT.

The rearrangement joins TRBV11-2 to TRBJ2-7; 11 nucleotides align to TRBD2. Germline CDR1 reads SGHAT; CDR2 reads FQNNGV. The CDR3 runs to 15 residues. V shed 3 bases, J shed 6 bases, and the junction held 7 bases outside the gene matches. CDR3 sequence reads: CASSFLAGGGGEQYF. The CDR3 DNA sequence: TGTGCCAGCAGCTTCCTAGCGGGAGGAGGGGGCGAGCAGTACTTC.

This chain links TRBV11-1 with TRBJ2-2; 7 bases match TRBD1. V dropped 5 bases and J dropped 5; count of bases not matched to a gene: 8. Germline-derived CDR1 and CDR2 are SGHAT and FQDESV (reference sequence). This CDR3 is built from 15 residues. The CDR3 here is CASSPRGGGTGELFF. The CDR3, as DNA: TGTGCCAGCAGCCCCCGAGGGGGCGGAACCGGGGAGCTGTTTTTT.

The rearrangement uses TRBV11-2 and TRBJ2-7, with TRBD2 matching over 10 bases. The CDR3 spans 16 residues. After removal of 0 bases from V and 6 bases from J, the junction contained 8 bases not matched to a gene. Germline CDR1 SGHAT, CDR2 FQNNGV. The CDR3 reads CASSLDRPSGSLEQYF. The CDR3 DNA reads as TGTGCCAGCAGCTTAGATCGCCCTAGCGGGAGCCTCGAGCAGTACTTC.

This chain joins TRBV3-1 (or the pseudogene TRBV3-2) and TRBJ1-1; D not resolved. The germline V and J ends were trimmed by 0 bases and 3 bases, with 5 bases remaining between them. The CDR3 covers 13 residues. The V gene's germline CDR1 is LGHDT and CDR2 YNNKEL (reference sequence). CDR3: CASSQDVYTEAFF. The CDR3 DNA reads TGTGCCAGCAGCCAAGACGTTTACACTGAAGCTTTCTTT.